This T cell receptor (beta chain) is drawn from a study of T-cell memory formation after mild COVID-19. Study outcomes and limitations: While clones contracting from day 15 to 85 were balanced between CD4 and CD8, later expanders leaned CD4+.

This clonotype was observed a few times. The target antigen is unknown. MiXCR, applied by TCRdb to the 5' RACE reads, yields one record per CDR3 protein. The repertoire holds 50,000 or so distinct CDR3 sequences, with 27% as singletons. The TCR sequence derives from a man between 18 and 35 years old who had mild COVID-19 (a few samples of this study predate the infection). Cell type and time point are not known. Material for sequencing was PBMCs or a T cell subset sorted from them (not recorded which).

CDR3 loop: CSARDLITEYTQYF. The CDR3 nucleotides read TGCAGTGCTAGGGACCTAATAACCGAATATACGCAGTATTTT. The chain is built from TRBV20-1 and TRBJ2-3, with no clear D. V was shortened by 3 bases and J by 7 bases, with 17 bases between the two germline ends. The CDR3 has 14 residues. Germline CDR1 is DFQATT and CDR2 is SNEGSKA (reference sequence).